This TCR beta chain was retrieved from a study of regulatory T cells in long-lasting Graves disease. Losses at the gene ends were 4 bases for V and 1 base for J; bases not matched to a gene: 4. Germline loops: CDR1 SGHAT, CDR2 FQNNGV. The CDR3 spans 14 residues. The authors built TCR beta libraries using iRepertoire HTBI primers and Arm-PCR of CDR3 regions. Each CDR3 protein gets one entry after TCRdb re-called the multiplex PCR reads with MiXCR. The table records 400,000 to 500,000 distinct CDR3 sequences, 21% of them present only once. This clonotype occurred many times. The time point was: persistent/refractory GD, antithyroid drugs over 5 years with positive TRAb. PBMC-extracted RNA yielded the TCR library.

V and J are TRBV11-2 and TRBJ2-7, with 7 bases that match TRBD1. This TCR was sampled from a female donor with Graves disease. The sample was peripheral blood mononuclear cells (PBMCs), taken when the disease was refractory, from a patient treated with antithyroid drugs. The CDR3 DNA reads TGTGCCAGCAGCTATCCGGGACAGTCCTACGAGCAGTACTTC. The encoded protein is CASSYPGQSYEQYF. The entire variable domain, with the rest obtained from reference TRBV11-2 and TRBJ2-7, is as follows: EAGVAQSPRYKIIEKRQSVAFWCNPISGHATLYWYQQILGQGPKLLIQFQNNGVVDDSQLPKDRFSAERLKGVDSTLKIQPAKLEDSAVYLCASSYPGQSYEQYFGPGTRLTVT.